The clone carrying this T cell receptor (beta chain) was seen a handful of times. Its cognate antigen is unknown. The sample is drawn from a study of T cell responses to AZD1222 COVID-19 vaccine. Study results and limitations: The donors showed a predominance of white British ancestry and of females, with possible underestimation of clonal diversity. There were repertoire samples only from the period after the peak T cell response. Spike-wide coverage was observed for vaccine-associated CD4 TCRs, with dominant responses at 160-218 and 743-854. Seropositive at baseline were only five or six AZD1222 recipients.

Only in-frame clones appear in the TCRdb table, and some are missing; sequencing was by immunoSEQ multiplex PCR. The top ten clones hold roughly 1.1% of a sample with 95,000 to 150,000 clones, around 87% of them seen once. The CDR3 sequence is 19 residues long. Per germline, CDR1 SGHRS and CDR2 YFSETQ. Trimming left V 5 bases short and J 2 bases short, with 25 bases between. The source material was peripheral blood, sampled on day 0 of AZD1222 vaccination. The receptor was isolated from an adult in good health. The gene calls are TRBV5-1 and TRBJ1-4; maybe TRBD1 (6 bases). The DNA of the CDR3 is TGCGCCAGCAGAACGACATTAGGTTCAGGGGATCGGACTAATGAAAAACTGTTTTTT. It specifies CASRTTLGSGDRTNEKLFF.